These 25 T cell receptor beta chains were all obtained from the same sample, sequenced in a study of blood T cell repertoires in COVID-19. Assay: immunoSEQ multiplex PCR; the TCRdb copy retains only in-frame clones and omits some. The sample carries roughly 45,000 clones, roughly 83% recorded once. Sequencing was carried out using peripheral blood. These receptors were collected from a human donor in a cohort sampled during active COVID-19.

The V and J genes are TRBV29-1 and TRBJ1-3; D gene unclear. This CDR3 is built from 13 residues. From germline, CDR1 is SQVTM and CDR2 ANQGSEA. Trimming stripped 4 bases from V and 0 bases from J, with 7 bases between. The CDR3 sequence: CSVVLLSGNTIYF. Here the CDR3 DNA reads TGCAGCGTTGTTCTACTCTCTGGAAACACCATATATTTT.

The rearrangement uses TRBV25-1 and TRBJ2-6; 9 positions agree with TRBD1. Germline CDR1 MGHDK, CDR2 SYGVNS. This CDR3 is built from 18 residues. V shed 0 bases and J 0 bases; nucleotides not matched to a gene: 3. CDR3: CASSEYWGQGSGANVLTF. In DNA, the CDR3 is TGTGCCAGCAGTGAATATTGGGGACAGGGCTCTGGGGCCAACGTCCTGACTTTC.

This sequence joins TRBV27 and TRBJ2-7, with TRBD1 matching 11 bases. CDR1 is MNHEY and CDR2 is SMNVEV in the germline V gene (reference sequence). Trimming took 5 bases from V and 4 from J; bases not matched to a gene: 4. The length of the CDR3 is 14 residues. The CDR3 DNA follows: TGTGCCAGCAGTAGGGACAGGGGGGGATACGAGCAGTACTTC. This encodes CASSRDRGGYEQYF.

This clone was recorded once. V gene TRBV6-5 combines with J gene TRBJ1-4, with 7 positions matching TRBD1. CDR3 length: 15 amino acids. V trimming: 0 bases; J trimming: 8 bases; junction bases outside the gene matches: 6. Germline V gene sequence: CDR1 MNHEY, CDR2 SVGAGI. The CDR3 region has the DNA TGTGCCAGCAGTTACTCCCGACAGGGACGAGAAAAACTGTTTTTT. Translating gives CASSYSRQGREKLFF.

The chain combines TRBV11-2 with TRBJ2-5; D perhaps matches TRBD1 (5 bases). Germline CDR1 SGHAT, CDR2 FQNNGV. Trimming left V 1 base short and J 5 bases short, with 17 bases between. The length of the CDR3 is 16 residues. In nucleotides, the CDR3 is TGTGCCAGCAGCTTAGGAGTTGTAGGGGTTAGGGAGACCCAGTACTTC. Its translation: CASSLGVVGVRETQYF.

This clone was observed once. J is TRBJ1-1 and V is TRBV3-1 (or the pseudogene TRBV3-2), with TRBD1 as a possible D gene (6 bases). V was clipped by 6 bases and J by 5 bases, with 16 bases between them. The CDR3 sequence is 14 residues long. Germline V gives CDR1 LGHDT, CDR2 YNNKEL (reference sequence). CDR3 DNA: TGTGCCAGCAGACTGGCAGGGGATCGGACTGAAGCTTTCTTT. It codes for CASRLAGDRTEAFF.

CDR3 protein: CASSVKRTSAYEQYF. In nucleotides, the CDR3 is TGTGCCAGCAGCGTAAAGAGGACTTCTGCCTACGAGCAGTACTTC. The chain joins TRBV9 to TRBJ2-7; possibly TRBD2 for D (5 bases). Trimming shortened V by 1 base and J by 2 bases, and 13 bases separated the two germline ends. The CDR3 length is 15 residues. Looked up from germline, CDR1 is SGDLS and CDR2 is YYNGEE.

The chain combines TRBV6-5 with TRBJ1-2; unclear D gene. Germline V gene sequence: CDR1 MNHEY, CDR2 SVGAGI. V lost 0 bases to trimming and J lost 8 bases, with 10 bases between them. CDR3 length equals 13 residues. CDR3 DNA: TGTGCCAGCAGTTACTCGAATGGGGAGGGCTACACCTTC. Its protein product is CASSYSNGEGYTF.

This sequence joins TRBV15 and TRBJ2-7; 7 nucleotides agree with TRBD1. Trimming took 6 bases from V and 1 from J; bases not matched to a gene: 3. This CDR3 has 13 amino acids. Per germline, CDR1 LNHNV and CDR2 YYDKDF (reference sequence). The CDR3 sequence is CATRLGQSYEQYF. CDR3 bases: TGTGCCACCAGGTTGGGACAGTCCTACGAGCAGTACTTC.

The chain has TRBV18 and TRBJ1-1, with D unresolved. This CDR3 is 14 amino acids long. Trimming pared 2 bases from V and 1 base from J, leaving 8 bases between. Germline V gene data show CDR1 as KGHSH and CDR2 as LQKENI. The CDR3 here is CASSPFQRNTEAFF. Here the CDR3 DNA reads TGTGCCAGCTCACCATTTCAGCGGAACACTGAAGCTTTCTTT.

The V call is TRBV6-4, the J call TRBJ2-3; D is perhaps TRBD2 (6 bases). This CDR3 region has 16 residues. Per the germline V gene, CDR1 is MRHNA and CDR2 is SNTAGT. With 2 bases removed from V and 0 bases from J, the gap between germline ends came to 12 bases. The CDR3, as DNA: TGTGCCAGCAGTGACGGGGGGTATTCGAGCACAGATACGCAGTATTTT. Translation gives CASSDGGYSSTDTQYF.

The gene calls are TRBV6-2 or TRBV6-3 and TRBJ1-5, with D possibly matching TRBD1 (6 bases). The ends were cut back, 2 bases at V and 2 bases at J, with 13 bases in the middle. This CDR3 has 16 amino acids. CDR1 is MNHEY, CDR2 SVGEGT, per germline. The CDR3, as DNA: TGTGCCAGCAGTTACGGGAGGGGGAGAGGCAATCAGCCCCAGCATTTT. Residues: CASSYGRGRGNQPQHF.

The J gene is TRBJ2-2, the V gene TRBV5-1; 7 bases map to TRBD1. V was pared by 4 bases and J by 5 bases, with 11 bases of the junction left unmatched. Germline CDR1 and CDR2: SGHRS and YFSETQ. CDR3 length: 16 amino acids. The CDR3 DNA reads as TGCGCCAGCAGCGGGGACACACAGGGGCGGACCGGGGAGCTGTTTTTT. Protein sequence: CASSGDTQGRTGELFF. Looking up the rest from reference TRBV5-1 and TRBJ2-2 gives the full variable domain: KAGVTQTPRYLIKTRGQQVTLSCSPISGHRSVSWYQQTPGQGLQFLFEYFSETQRNKGNFPGRFSGRQFSNSRSEMNVSTLELGDSALYLCASSGDTQGRTGELFFGEGSRLTVL.

There are a few counts of this clone. This chain links TRBV6-5 with TRBJ1-1, with 8 bases aligning to TRBD1. The J segment lost 6 bases and the V segment lost 7 bases, leaving 7 bases of the junction unmatched. Germline V gene data show CDR1 as MNHEY and CDR2 as SVGAGI. This CDR3 has 13 residues. Here the CDR3 DNA reads TGTGCCAGCACCCGCCAGGGGGCCCCTGAAGCTTTCTTT. Protein: CASTRQGAPEAFF.

The V gene is TRBV6-5, the J gene TRBJ2-7, with D possibly being TRBD2 (6 bases). The length of the CDR3 is 12 residues. The germline CDR1 and CDR2 sequences are MNHEY and SVGAGI. V shed 5 bases and J shed 4 bases, with 9 bases lying between them. CDR3 nucleotide sequence: TGTGCCAGCAGTCCGGGAGTGTACGAGCAGTACTTC. It codes for CASSPGVYEQYF.

This clone was seen a handful of times. The rearrangement joins TRBV7-9 to TRBJ1-5; 7 bases fit TRBD1. V was clipped by 5 bases and J by 6 bases; unmatched bases: 16. The CDR3 is made up of 17 amino acids. Per the germline V gene, CDR1 is SEHNR and CDR2 is FQNEAQ (reference sequence). CDR3 bases: TGTGCCAGCAGCCGCGAGGAAGGGCAGGGGGGATTTCAGCCCCAGCATTTT. Protein product: CASSREEGQGGFQPQHF.

This clone was found once. The J gene is TRBJ1-6, the V gene TRBV27; 8 bases line up with TRBD1. In germline, CDR1 is MNHEY, CDR2 SMNVEV (reference sequence). The CDR3 is 15 amino acids. V shed 2 bases, J shed 5 bases, and the junction held 2 bases outside the gene matches. The CDR3 bases are TGTGCCAGCAGTTTAGGGACAGGCAATAATTCACCCCTCCACTTT. Its translation: CASSLGTGNNSPLHF.

V gene TRBV10-3 combines with J gene TRBJ2-2, with a tentative D call TRBD1 (5 bases). Trimming took off 2 bases at V and 0 bases at J, with 7 bases between the two ends. The CDR3 covers 15 residues. Germline CDR1 is ENHRY and CDR2 is SYGVKD. The CDR3 loop is CAISEGATNTGELFF. CDR3 coding DNA: TGTGCCATCAGTGAGGGGGCAACGAACACCGGGGAGCTGTTTTTT.

The chain joins TRBV10-3 to TRBJ1-2, with TRBD1 matching 9 bases. Per the germline V gene, CDR1 is ENHRY and CDR2 is SYGVKD. J lost 4 bases, V lost 2 bases, and 11 bases had no gene match. This CDR3 is 17 amino acids long. The CDR3 DNA reads as TGTGCCATCAGTGAGAGGATAACAGGGGGCTCTGGCTATGGCTACACCTTC. Its protein is CAISERITGGSGYGYTF.

The chain uses TRBV4-1 and TRBJ2-1; the D gene is possibly TRBD1 (5 bases). Germline values: CDR1 MGHRA, CDR2 YSYEKL. This CDR3 contains 14 residues. Trimming pared 3 bases from V and 5 bases from J, leaving 11 bases between. For the CDR3, the DNA is TGCGCCAGCAGCCAGGTCGACAGCGACAATGAGCAGTTCTTC. This translates into CASSQVDSDNEQFF.

This clone was recorded a few times. This rearrangement joins TRBV10-3 to TRBJ1-2, with TRBD1 identical over 10 bases. This CDR3 spans 13 amino acids. Germline V CDR1 and CDR2: ENHRY, SYGVKD. The J segment lost 7 bases and the V segment lost 7 bases, leaving 6 bases of the junction unmatched. The CDR3 protein is CAITDRGPGGYTF. The CDR3, as DNA: TGTGCCATCACCGACAGGGGGCCCGGTGGCTACACCTTC.

V usage is TRBV10-1 and J usage is TRBJ2-1; TRBD2 aligns across 7 bases. Trimming removed 10 bases from V and 5 bases from J; junction bases left unmatched: 8. CDR3 size: 13 residues. In germline, CDR1 is WNHNN, CDR2 SYGVQD (reference sequence). CDR3 nucleotides: TGCGCCACGGGGGAGGGTGGGAACAATGAGCAGTTCTTC. Its protein is CATGEGGNNEQFF.

The rearrangement joins TRBV10-3 to TRBJ2-6; weak D call: TRBD2 (5 bases). The V gene's germline CDR1 is ENHRY and CDR2 SYGVKD. V was shortened by 3 bases and J by 4 bases, with 10 bases between the two germline ends. The CDR3 consists of 15 residues. The CDR3 region is CAISDGGAGANVLTF. CDR3 nucleotide sequence: TGTGCCATCAGTGACGGAGGAGCGGGGGCCAACGTCCTGACTTTC.

This clone was seen more than once but under ten times. The chain employs TRBV7-2 and TRBJ1-5; D not certain. This CDR3 region has 13 residues. V was clipped by 3 bases and J by 5 bases, with 8 bases between them. The germline gives CDR1 SGHTA, CDR2 FQGNSA. This chain's CDR3 is CASSFSLYQPQHF. For the CDR3, the DNA is TGTGCCAGCAGCTTCTCTCTCTATCAGCCCCAGCATTTT.

The rearrangement links TRBV24-1 to TRBJ1-1; D ambiguous. V was shortened by 7 bases and J by 3 bases, with 17 bases between the two germline ends. Germline-derived CDR1 and CDR2 are KGHDR and SFDVKD. This CDR3 comprises 15 residues. CDR3 nucleotide sequence: TGTGCCACCAGCTCAGTGTCACCAGTCGACACTGAAGCTTTCTTT. Its translation: CATSSVSPVDTEAFF.